This T cell receptor (beta chain) came from a study of blood T cell repertoires in COVID-19. Turning to the study itself: Collection of acute and convalescent COVID-19 samples took place in the United States, Italy and Spain. T cells, B-cell-depleted T cells, or PBMCs supplied cDNA or gDNA.

Per the study methods: The assay estimated nucleated cells by amplifying reference gene primers. The repertoire was sequenced with immunoSEQ multiplex PCR; TCRdb's copy has only in-frame clones and lacks some. V, J and clone size were drawn from that table, and D and trimming were deduced from the DNA. The sample has under 300,000 clones; 89% are singletons. Per germline, CDR1 SEHNR and CDR2 FQNEAQ (reference sequence). The germline V and J ends were trimmed by 1 base and 4 bases, with 5 bases remaining between them. This CDR3 has 13 residues. This clone was found once. V gene TRBV7-9 combines with J gene TRBJ1-3; D is undetermined. The sequence was obtained from a woman between 35 and 50 years old who had recovered from COVID-19. The sequenced material came from peripheral blood. The CDR3 region is CASSLGGGNTIYF. For the CDR3, the DNA is TGTGCCAGCAGCTTAGGAGGGGGAAACACCATATATTTT.